This T cell receptor (beta chain) came from a study of Ad26.COV2.S vaccination and SARS-CoV-2 variants. Points from the study as a whole: Researchers cautioned that TCR breadth and depth analyses may have underestimated total T cell responses.

J gave up 4 bases and V 2 bases, and 5 bases lay outside the gene matches. Germline loops: CDR1 MNHEY, CDR2 SMNVEV (reference sequence). This CDR3 comprises 16 residues. Measured with immunoSEQ multiplex PCR; TCRdb has only the in-frame clones, and not every one. The table has just under 250,000 clones, 70% to 90% seen once. For this clone: Antigen unknown.

As for treatment: roughly 20 received Ad26.COV2.S at low or high dose, single or two shots; about 5 received placebo; per-sample allocation not given. Samples came from day 63 after the first vaccine or placebo injection. The donor was a Boston adult aged 18-55 years. The chain has TRBV27 and TRBJ2-1, with 10 bases fitting TRBD2. The clonotype originates from a person aged 18-60 years who received the Ad26.COV2.S COVID-19 vaccine or a placebo. Here the sequenced sample was peripheral blood, taken in a trial of Ad26.COV2.S vaccine versus placebo. The CDR3 loop is CASSLGSGGAYNEQFF. The CDR3 DNA is TGTGCCAGCAGTTTAGGAAGCGGGGGGGCTTACAATGAGCAGTTCTTC.